A selection of T cell receptor beta chains follows, all from one sample in a study of blood T cell repertoires in COVID-19. The data were produced by immunoSEQ multiplex PCR, yet TCRdb's version contains in-frame clones alone and is incomplete. The sample has about 99,000 clones, about 89% seen once. Input material: peripheral blood. Receptor source: a human donor in a cohort sampled during active COVID-19. The CDR3 runs from the conserved cysteine through the conserved F or W. The D gene is left open where the match is weak. Clone size, where shown, is once, few, many, or a class for clones that have expanded.

CDR3 length,D gene,J gene,clone size,V gene,CDR3 DNA,CDR3 protein
14,-,TRBJ2-5,-,TRBV10-3,TGTGCCATCAGTCACCAGGGAGGCAAAGAGACCCAGTACTTC,CAISHQGGKETQYF
15,-,TRBJ1-1,-,TRBV5-5,TGTGCCAGCAGCTTGGCTCCAGGGCTGAACACTGAAGCTTTCTTT,CASSLAPGLNTEAFF
14,-,TRBJ2-1,-,TRBV5-4,TGTGCCAGCAGCTTGAGTGGAGGATACAATGAGCAGTTCTTC,CASSLSGGYNEQFF
17,-,TRBJ1-2,-,TRBV7-2,TGTGCCAGCAGCTTAAAATTCCAACCGAGGGCCGTCCAAGGCTACACCTTC,CASSLKFQPRAVQGYTF
15,-,TRBJ1-5,-,TRBV28,TGTGCCAGCAGGAGGAACGTCGCCGCCGCGGGCCCCCAGCATTTT,CASRRNVAAAGPQHF
13,-,TRBJ2-5,once,TRBV12-3/TRBV12-4,TGTGCCAGCAGTTTTTGGCAGGGAGAGACCCAGTACTTC,CASSFWQGETQYF
15,-,TRBJ2-6,-,TRBV28,TGTGCCAGCAGTTTCCGACGGGCTGGGGCCAACGTCCTGACTTTC,CASSFRRAGANVLTF
14,TRBD2,TRBJ2-5,-,TRBV11-2,TGTGCCAGCAGCTCCCTTGGGAGGGAGGAGACCCAGTACTTC,CASSSLGREETQYF
16,-,TRBJ2-3,-,TRBV11-3,TGTGCCAGCAGCTTAGGGGGAGGAGGGGGCACAGATACGCAGTATTTT,CASSLGGGGGTDTQYF
17,-,TRBJ2-1,-,TRBV19,TGTGCCAGTAGTATAGAGGGAAAAAGGGGGAGCTACAATGAGCAGTTCTTC,CASSIEGKRGSYNEQFF
14,-,TRBJ2-3,-,TRBV29-1,TGCAGCGGACGACAGACCTCTAGCACAGATACGCAGTATTTT,CSGRQTSSTDTQYF
12,-,TRBJ2-1,-,TRBV6-1,TGTGCCAGCAGTGAGCGCTACAATGAGCAGTTCTTC,CASSERYNEQFF
15,TRBD1,TRBJ2-3,once,TRBV28,TGTGCCAGCAGTTGGGGACAGGGAAACACAGATACGCAGTATTTT,CASSWGQGNTDTQYF
16,TRBD2,TRBJ2-1,-,TRBV7-2,TGTGCCAGCAGCTTAGCCGGACTAGCGGGGGGGAGTGAGCAGTTCTTC,CASSLAGLAGGSEQFF
13,-,TRBJ2-1,medium-sized,TRBV7-3,TGTGCCAGCAGCTCCGGTCCCGCCAGGGAGCAGTTCTTC,CASSSGPAREQFF
14,-,TRBJ2-7,-,TRBV18,TGTGCCAGCTCACCACCCACGCCTTCGGGCGAGCAGTACTTC,CASSPPTPSGEQYF
13,-,TRBJ2-5,-,TRBV10-3,TGTGCCATCGGAGACTATCCACAAGAGACCCAGTACTTC,CAIGDYPQETQYF
16,TRBD1,TRBJ2-1,-,TRBV7-2,TGTGCCAGCAGAGTGACAGGGTCAAACAGGGTACATGAGCAGTTCTTC,CASRVTGSNRVHEQFF
19,TRBD1,TRBJ2-6,-,TRBV27,TGTGCCAGCAGCCTCTACCCGGGACAGTATTCATCCGGGGCCAACGTCCTGACTTTC,CASSLYPGQYSSGANVLTF
16,-,TRBJ2-3,-,TRBV18,TGTGCCAGCTCCTCTGACAGAAATAAAAACACAGATACGCAGTATTTT,CASSSDRNKNTDTQYF
12,-,TRBJ2-4,-,TRBV12-3/TRBV12-4,TGTGCCAGCAGTTTCACAACAGGCATACAGTACTTC,CASSFTTGIQYF
14,-,TRBJ2-5,-,TRBV6-1,TGTGCCAGCAGTGAGACAGCGCCAAAAGAGACCCAGTACTTC,CASSETAPKETQYF
16,TRBD1,TRBJ2-5,-,TRBV6-2/TRBV6-3,TGTGCCAGCAGTTCCGACCGGGACAGACGCCAAGAGACCCAGTACTTC,CASSSDRDRRQETQYF
17,-,TRBJ1-6,once,TRBV6-1,TGTGCCAGCAGTGAAGGGAAGGGTGGGGGCGCTAATTCACCCCTCCACTTT,CASSEGKGGGANSPLHF
20,TRBD2,TRBJ2-3,once,TRBV27,TGTGCCAGCAGTTTAAAGTGGAGGGCTAGCGGGGCTCCCTCCCCAGATACGCAGTATTTT,CASSLKWRASGAPSPDTQYF
14,-,TRBJ2-3,-,TRBV9,TGTGCCAGCAGCGTAGTAGCGGCCGAAGGTACGCAGTATTTT,CASSVVAAEGTQYF
15,-,TRBJ1-4,-,TRBV18,TGTGCCAGCTCACTCAACGAGGGTGGGAGTGAAAAACTGTTTTTT,CASSLNEGGSEKLFF
15,TRBD1,TRBJ2-4,-,TRBV9,TGTGCCAGCAGCCCAAGACAGGGGGCCTGGGACATTCAGTACTTC,CASSPRQGAWDIQYF
13,-,TRBJ2-5,-,TRBV2,TGTGCCAGCAGGACTGGACAGACCGCAACCCAGTACTTC,CASRTGQTATQYF
14,-,TRBJ2-2,once,TRBV6-1,TGTGCCAGCAGTGAAGCGCACAGGACCGGGGAGCTGTTTTTT,CASSEAHRTGELFF
17,TRBD2,TRBJ2-3,-,TRBV28,TGTGCCAGCAGCGCCATCGGGGTAGCGGGAAGGGCAGATACGCAGTATTTT,CASSAIGVAGRADTQYF
15,-,TRBJ1-2,-,TRBV15,TGTGCCACCAGCAGAGATCCGGATGCGGTAGATGGCTACACCTTC,CATSRDPDAVDGYTF
15,-,TRBJ2-7,once,TRBV19,TGTGCCAGTAGTTTTAGCGGATCCTTCTCCTACGAGCAGTACTTC,CASSFSGSFSYEQYF
14,-,TRBJ2-2,-,TRBV19,TGTGCCAGTAGTAGACAGGCTAACACCGGGGAGCTGTTTTTT,CASSRQANTGELFF
16,-,TRBJ2-3,-,TRBV15,TGTGCCACCAGCGGAGTTATGACGGCGGGCACAGATACGCAGTATTTT,CATSGVMTAGTDTQYF
17,TRBD1,TRBJ1-2,-,TRBV19,TGTGCCAGTATGTCTCTCGGCGACAGGGCCTGGACACGCGGCTACACCTTC,CASMSLGDRAWTRGYTF
15,TRBD1,TRBJ2-5,-,TRBV6-2/TRBV6-3,TGTGCCAGCAGCCCATTGACAGGGGCGAGCGGGACCCAGTACTTC,CASSPLTGASGTQYF
16,-,TRBJ2-7,-,TRBV27,TGTGCCAGCAGCGACCGAGTGACTATCCCTTTCGAGGAGCAGTACTTC,CASSDRVTIPFEEQYF
17,-,TRBJ2-1,-,TRBV12-2,TGTGCAAGTCGCTCAGACCGGAGGGCGGGAGACCACAATGAGCAGTTCTTC,CASRSDRRAGDHNEQFF
18,TRBD2,TRBJ2-7,-,TRBV5-1,TGCGCCAGCAGCTTGAAAACCACTAGCGGGGGGGCTACCTACGAGCAGTACTTC,CASSLKTTSGGATYEQYF
13,-,TRBJ1-2,-,TRBV24-1,TGTGCCACCAGTACCCCCGAGGACTATGGCTACACCTTC,CATSTPEDYGYTF
13,-,TRBJ1-2,-,TRBV12-3/TRBV12-4,TGTGCCAGCCGAGACAGGCAGAACTATGGCTACACCTTC,CASRDRQNYGYTF
14,-,TRBJ1-1,once,TRBV19,TGTGCCAGTAACGAGGGGGAGTACTACACTGAAGCTTTCTTT,CASNEGEYYTEAFF
15,-,TRBJ2-3,once,TRBV3-1/TRBV3-2,TGTGCCAGCAGCCAAGTCAGGGCCGGCACAGATACGCAGTATTTT,CASSQVRAGTDTQYF
14,-,TRBJ1-3,-,TRBV7-9,TGTGCCAGCAGTCAACGACAGTCTGGAAACACCATATATTTT,CASSQRQSGNTIYF
15,-,TRBJ1-6,-,TRBV5-5,TGTGCCAGCAGCTTGTTGAAAGGGGCAGTTTCACCCCTCCACTTT,CASSLLKGAVSPLHF
14,TRBD1,TRBJ2-7,-,TRBV5-5,TGTGCCAGCAGCCCTAGGACAGGGGCTTACGAGCAGTACTTC,CASSPRTGAYEQYF
14,-,TRBJ1-1,-,TRBV7-2,TGTGCCAGCAGCTTGCGGGTTAGAGACACTGAAGCTTTCTTT,CASSLRVRDTEAFF
14,-,TRBJ2-7,-,TRBV28,TGTGCCAGCAGCCACGGGGAGACTAGCTACGAGCAGTACTTC,CASSHGETSYEQYF
15,TRBD1,TRBJ2-4,once,TRBV28,TGTGCCAGCAGTGTCACGGACAGGGGTAAAAACATTCAGTACTTC,CASSVTDRGKNIQYF
14,-,TRBJ2-7,once,TRBV10-3,TGTGCCATCTGGGACGGGGGTGGATCCTACGAGCAGTACTTC,CAIWDGGGSYEQYF
17,-,TRBJ2-3,-,TRBV24-1,TGTGCCACCAGTGATTTTAGGTCGACGGGTAGCACAGATACGCAGTATTTT,CATSDFRSTGSTDTQYF
13,TRBD2,TRBJ2-1,-,TRBV11-3,TGTGCCAGCAGCCGGGGGGGGAGCAATGAGCAGTTCTTC,CASSRGGSNEQFF